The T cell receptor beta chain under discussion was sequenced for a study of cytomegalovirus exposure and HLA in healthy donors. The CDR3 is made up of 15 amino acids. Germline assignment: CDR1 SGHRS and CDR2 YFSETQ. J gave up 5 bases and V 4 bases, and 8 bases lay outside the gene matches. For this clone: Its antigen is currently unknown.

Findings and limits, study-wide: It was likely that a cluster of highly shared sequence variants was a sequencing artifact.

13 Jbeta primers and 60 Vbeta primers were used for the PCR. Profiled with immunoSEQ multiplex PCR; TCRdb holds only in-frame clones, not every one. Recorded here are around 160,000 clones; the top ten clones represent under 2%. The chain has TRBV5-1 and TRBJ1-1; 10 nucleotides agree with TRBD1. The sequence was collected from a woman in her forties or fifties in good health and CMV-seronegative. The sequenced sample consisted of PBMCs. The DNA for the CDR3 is TGCGCCAGCAGCGCCCTTGGACAGGGGGTAACTGAAGCTTTCTTT. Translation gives CASSALGQGVTEAFF.